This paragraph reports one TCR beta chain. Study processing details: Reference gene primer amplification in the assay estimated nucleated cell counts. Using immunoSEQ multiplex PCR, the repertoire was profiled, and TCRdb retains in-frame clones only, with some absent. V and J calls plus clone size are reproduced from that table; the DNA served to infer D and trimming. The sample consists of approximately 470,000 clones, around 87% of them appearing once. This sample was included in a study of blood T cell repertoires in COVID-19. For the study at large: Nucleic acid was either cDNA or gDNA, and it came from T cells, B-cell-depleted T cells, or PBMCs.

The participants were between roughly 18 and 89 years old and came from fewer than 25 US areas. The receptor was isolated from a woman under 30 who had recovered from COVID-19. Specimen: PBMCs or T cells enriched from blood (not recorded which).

CDR3 residues: CAISAWDSNQPQHF. CDR3 nucleotide sequence: TGTGCCATCAGTGCGTGGGACAGTAATCAGCCCCAGCATTTT. The chain employs TRBV10-3 and TRBJ1-5; 7 nucleotides line up with TRBD1. V gave up 4 bases and J gave up 4 bases; unmatched junction bases: 4. This CDR3 is built from 14 residues. Germline V gives CDR1 ENHRY, CDR2 SYGVKD.